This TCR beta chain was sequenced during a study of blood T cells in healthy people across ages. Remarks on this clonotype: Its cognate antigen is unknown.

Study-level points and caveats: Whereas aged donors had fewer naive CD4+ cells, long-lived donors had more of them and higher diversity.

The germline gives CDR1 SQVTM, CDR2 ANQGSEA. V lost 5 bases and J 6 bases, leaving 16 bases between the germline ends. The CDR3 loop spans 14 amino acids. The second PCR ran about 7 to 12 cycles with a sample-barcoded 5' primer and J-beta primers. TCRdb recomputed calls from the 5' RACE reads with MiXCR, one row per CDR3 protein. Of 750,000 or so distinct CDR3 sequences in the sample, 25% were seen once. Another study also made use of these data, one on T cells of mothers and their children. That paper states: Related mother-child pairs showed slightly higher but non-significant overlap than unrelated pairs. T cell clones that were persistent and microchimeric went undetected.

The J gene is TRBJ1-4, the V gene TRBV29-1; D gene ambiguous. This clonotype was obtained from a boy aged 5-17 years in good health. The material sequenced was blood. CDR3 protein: CSVSRHLGDEKLFF. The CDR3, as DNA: TGCAGCGTTTCCCGACACCTGGGAGATGAAAAACTGTTTTTT.